This T cell receptor beta chain comes out of a study of response to subunit inactivated influenza vaccine. The germline V gene has CDR1 GTSNPN and CDR2 SVGIG (reference sequence). The CDR3 is made up of 16 amino acids. V shed 0 bases and J shed 4 bases, with 16 bases lying between them. Whole-study findings and limits: Researchers suggested that each seasonal influenza vaccination recruits few new T cells.

To note about this clonotype: Its target is unknown.

TCRdb used MiXCR to reprocess the RT-PCR reads, holding one entry per CDR3 protein. There are more than 700,000 distinct CDR3 sequences in the sample; 21% occur only once, and 10% lies in the top ten. This clonotype was sampled from a man between 45 and 60 years old who received an inactivated influenza vaccine. The V gene is TRBV30, the J gene TRBJ2-1; weak D call: TRBD2 (6 bases). The sequences come from PBMCs from blood, collected less than 6 days after vaccination. The CDR3 here is CAWSVLGPAGYNEQFF. CDR3 sequence (DNA): TGTGCCTGGAGTGTACTAGGGCCCGCGGGGTACAATGAGCAGTTCTTC.